Included here is one T cell receptor beta chain sequence, with context. What this receptor recognizes is not known. Base qualities are missing; no much larger clone stands one base away. Using the deep immunoSEQ assay, multiplex PCR amplified TCR CDR3 regions from genomic DNA. Genomic DNA extracted from each cell subset was distributed evenly over all wells of several immunoSEQ 96-well plates, and each plate served as one replicate. For sorted subsets, approximately 210 ng of genomic DNA, equivalent to around 31,000 T cell genomes, went into each replicate PCR. Purified libraries were measured with a Qubit 3.0 fluorometer, size-checked on a Bioanalyzer 2100, and measured again with the KAPA Library Quantification kit. Each immunoSEQ 96-well plate was sequenced on its own single-read 150-cycle Illumina NextSeq 550 flow cell. The source study handled its data this way. Because only junctional sequences without quality scores were contained in the immunoSEQ output, filtering matching that applied to full-length reads could not be performed. Sequences were annotated with PyIR, a Python wrapper for IgBLAST v1.9, using IMGT germline references to assign V/J genes and CDR3. Any read was removed if the V/J assignment was weak (E-value above 1e-6), the CDR3 was missing, or the read contained stop codons, out-of-frame junctions, or ambiguous translated residues. V3J clonotypes were defined by identical inferred V gene, J gene, and CDR3 amino acid sequence. To compute the percentage overlap between repertoires, the number of shared unique clonotypes was divided by the size of the smaller repertoire. Richness of each repertoire was evaluated using RTK rarefaction, the Chao1 estimator, and Recon v2.1 estimates of unobserved clonotypes. Generation probabilities for all TCRbeta clonotypes obtained by the gDNA method from a handful of donors were computed using OLGA. TCRdb stores this immuneACCESS table with in-frame sequences only. Part of the clones is absent; in the studies checked, under half of the shortfall reflects unresolved V genes, and no reason is known for the rest. V and J calls plus clone size are reproduced from that table; the DNA served to infer D and trimming. The sample table shows 2,500,000 or so clones, and more than 90% are seen once. The ten largest clones add up to over 0.12% of the sample.

Donors were healthy HIV-negative adults with no recently reported acute infections or vaccinations. Only Caucasian adults living in Nashville, Tennessee, USA were represented among the donors. CD4+ T cells were enriched through magnetic negative selection, after which naive cells were positively selected on CD45RA and the remaining negative fraction served as the memory subset. After blood collection by leukapheresis, PBMCs were isolated using Ficoll-Histopaque density gradient centrifugation and then cryopreserved in the vapor phase of liquid nitrogen. Analytical flow cytometry was used to check the purity and quantity of every magnetically sorted T cell population. Each sorted fraction had its genomic DNA isolated and then quantified by UV absorbance on a Nanodrop 2000c. The sample belongs to a study of shared clonotypes between healthy human individuals (dated by TCRdb to 2020 to 2021). Study-level background: The cohort included a few men and a couple of women between 18 and 49 years of age. For each donor, CD4 naive and CD4 memory were each run on three plates, CD8 naive on two plates, and CD8 memory on one plate. To increase sequencing depth and limit assay-specific biases, TCR repertoire library preparation and sequencing were carried out by different laboratories using diverse techniques. Each donor's leukapheresis produced roughly between roughly 0.85 and 9.5 billion PBMCs. To estimate repertoire size and how much clonotypes are shared between individuals, the study performed deep sequencing of blood TCR repertoires from five healthy adults. Overall study results and their limits: Pairwise subsampling led to the expectation that sequencing depth would affect the degree of clonotype sharing among donors. Clonotypes shared by all four sorted-subset donors showed higher generation probabilities than non-shared clonotypes. Naive subsets generally had larger estimated clonotype richness than memory subsets. The genetic and exposure-history diversity represented was limited by the small number of donors. Rarefaction of sorted-subset datasets indicated incomplete sequencing despite the large sequencing depth. Sharing across four donors was observed for about 5% of naive CD4, less than 4% of naive CD8, about 2.3% of memory CD4, and roughly 0.4% of memory CD8 clonotypes. Sampling was limited to blood, and TCR repertoires in tissue likely differ from TCR repertoires in blood.

Sequenced input: naive CD4+ T cells sorted from blood. Interpreted using the paper, the cell subset or site label stands for: CD45RA+ positively selected. The sequence came from a man younger than 35 in good health.

The nucleotides are TGTGCCAGCAGCCGGAGACAGGGGGCTTTCGAGGAAAAACTGTTTTTT. Its coded protein is CASSRRQGAFEEKLFF. The chain links TRBV6-6 with TRBJ1-4; TRBD1 fits 10 bases in the junction. CDR1 and CDR2, per the germline V gene (reference sequence), are MNHNY and SVGAGI. V and J are trimmed by 6 bases and 8 bases, and the gene matches miss 12 bases of the junction. Reading from cysteine to phenylalanine, the CDR3 counts 16 amino acids. The retained sequence is limited to the CDR3, 48 bases, with the frame set at the first base.